The T cell receptor beta chain described here comes from a study of vaccination and CD4 T cells after COVID-19. MiXCR, run by TCRdb on the PCR reads, gives a single entry per CDR3 protein. The data contain tens of thousands of distinct CDR3 sequences, about 54% of them singletons. Germline values: CDR1 MDHEN, CDR2 SYDVKM. The CDR3 has 13 amino acids. Trimming cost V 3 bases and J 9 bases, with 12 bases left between them. The source material was CD4+ T cells from blood, sampled before SARS-CoV-2 vaccination. J is TRBJ1-5 and V is TRBV28; D not certain. The receptor comes from a human donor who had recovered from COVID-19. CDR3 sequence reads: CASSFPSGTPQHF. The CDR3 DNA follows: TGTGCCAGCAGTTTTCCCTCGGGCACGCCCCAGCATTTT.